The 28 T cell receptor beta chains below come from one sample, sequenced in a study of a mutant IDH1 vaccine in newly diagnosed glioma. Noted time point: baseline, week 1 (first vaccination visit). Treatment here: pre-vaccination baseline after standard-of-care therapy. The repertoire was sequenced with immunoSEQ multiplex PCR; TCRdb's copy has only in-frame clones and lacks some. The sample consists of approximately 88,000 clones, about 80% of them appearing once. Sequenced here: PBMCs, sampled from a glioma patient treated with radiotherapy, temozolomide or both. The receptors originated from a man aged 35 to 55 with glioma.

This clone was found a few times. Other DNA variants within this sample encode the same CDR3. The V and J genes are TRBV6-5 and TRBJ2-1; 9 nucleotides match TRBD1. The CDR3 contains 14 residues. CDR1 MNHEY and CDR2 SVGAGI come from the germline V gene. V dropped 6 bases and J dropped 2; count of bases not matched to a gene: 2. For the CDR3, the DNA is TGTGCCAGCAGACGACAGGGGGCCTACAATGAGCAGTTCTTC. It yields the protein CASRRQGAYNEQFF.

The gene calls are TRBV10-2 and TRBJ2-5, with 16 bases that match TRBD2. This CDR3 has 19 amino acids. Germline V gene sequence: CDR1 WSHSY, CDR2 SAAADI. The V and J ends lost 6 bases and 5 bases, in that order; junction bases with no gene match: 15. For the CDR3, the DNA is TGCGCCAGCAGCACGGCCGGGACTAGCGGGGGGGCGCTGGGTGAGACCCAGTACTTC. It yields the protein CASSTAGTSGGALGETQYF.

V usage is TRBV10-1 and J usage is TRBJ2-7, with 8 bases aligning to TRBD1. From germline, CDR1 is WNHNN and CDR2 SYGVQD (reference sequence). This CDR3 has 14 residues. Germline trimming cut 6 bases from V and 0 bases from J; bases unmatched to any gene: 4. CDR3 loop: CASSRDRISYEQYF. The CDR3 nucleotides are TGCGCCAGCAGCCGGGACAGGATCTCCTACGAGCAGTACTTC.

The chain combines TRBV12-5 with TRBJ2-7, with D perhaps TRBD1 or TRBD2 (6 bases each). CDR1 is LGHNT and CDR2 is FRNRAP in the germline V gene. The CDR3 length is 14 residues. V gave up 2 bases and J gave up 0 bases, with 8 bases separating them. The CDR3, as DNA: TGTGCTAGTGGTTTGACGGGGGCCTCCTACGAGCAGTACTTC. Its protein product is CASGLTGASYEQYF.

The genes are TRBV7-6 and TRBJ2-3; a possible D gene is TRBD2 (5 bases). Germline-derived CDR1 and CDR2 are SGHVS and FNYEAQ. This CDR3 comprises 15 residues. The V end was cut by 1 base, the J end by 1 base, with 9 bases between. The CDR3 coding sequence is TGTGCCAGCAGCTTAGGAGTGCGGGGCACAGATACGCAGTATTTT. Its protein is CASSLGVRGTDTQYF.

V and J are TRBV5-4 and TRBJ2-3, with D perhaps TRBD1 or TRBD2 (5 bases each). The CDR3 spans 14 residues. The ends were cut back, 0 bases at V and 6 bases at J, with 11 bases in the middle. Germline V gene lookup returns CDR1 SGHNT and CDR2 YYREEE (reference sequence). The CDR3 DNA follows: TGTGCCAGCAGCTTGGCGGGACGCATGGATACGCAGTATTTT. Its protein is CASSLAGRMDTQYF.

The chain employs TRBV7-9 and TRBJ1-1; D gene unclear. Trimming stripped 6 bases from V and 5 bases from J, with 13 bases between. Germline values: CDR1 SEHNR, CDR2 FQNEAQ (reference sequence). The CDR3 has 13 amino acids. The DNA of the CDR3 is TGTGCCAGCAGGGGCAGCTTGAGTACTGAAGCTTTCTTT. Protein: CASRGSLSTEAFF.

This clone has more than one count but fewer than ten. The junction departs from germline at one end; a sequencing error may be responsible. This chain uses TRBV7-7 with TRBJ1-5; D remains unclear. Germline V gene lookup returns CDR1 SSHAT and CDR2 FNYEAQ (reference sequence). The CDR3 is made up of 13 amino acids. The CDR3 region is CASSSAVNQPQHF. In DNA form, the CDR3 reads TGTGCTAGCAGCTCTGCAGTAAATCAGCCCCAGCATTTT.

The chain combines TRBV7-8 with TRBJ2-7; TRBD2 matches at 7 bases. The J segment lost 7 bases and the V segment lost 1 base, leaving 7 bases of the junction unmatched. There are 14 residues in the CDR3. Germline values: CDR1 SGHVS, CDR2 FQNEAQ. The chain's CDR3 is CASSLGGGMEEQYF. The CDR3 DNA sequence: TGTGCCAGCAGCTTAGGGGGAGGGATGGAAGAGCAGTACTTC.

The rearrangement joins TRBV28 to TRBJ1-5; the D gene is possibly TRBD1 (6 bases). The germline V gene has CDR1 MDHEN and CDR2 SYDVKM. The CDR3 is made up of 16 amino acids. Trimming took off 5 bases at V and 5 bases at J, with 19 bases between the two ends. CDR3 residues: CASSISIGGGHQPQHF. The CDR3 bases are TGTGCCAGCAGTATCTCGATCGGGGGGGGGCATCAGCCCCAGCATTTT.

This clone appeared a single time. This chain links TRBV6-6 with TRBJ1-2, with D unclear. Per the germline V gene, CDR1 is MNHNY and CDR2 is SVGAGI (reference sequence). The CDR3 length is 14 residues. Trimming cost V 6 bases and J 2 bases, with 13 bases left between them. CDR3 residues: CASRPLSANYGYTF. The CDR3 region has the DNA TGTGCCAGCAGACCTCTTTCGGCAAACTATGGCTACACCTTC.

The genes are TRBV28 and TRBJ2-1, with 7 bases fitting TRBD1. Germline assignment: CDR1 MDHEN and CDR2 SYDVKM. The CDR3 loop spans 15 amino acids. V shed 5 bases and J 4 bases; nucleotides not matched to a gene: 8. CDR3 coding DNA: TGTGCCAGCAGTCTAGGGACAGCATATTACAATGAGCAGTTCTTC. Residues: CASSLGTAYYNEQFF.

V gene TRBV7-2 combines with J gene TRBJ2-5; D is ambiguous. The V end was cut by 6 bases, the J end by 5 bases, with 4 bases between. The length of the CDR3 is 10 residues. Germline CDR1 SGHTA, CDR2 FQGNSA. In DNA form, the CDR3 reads TGTGCCAGCAGGGGGGAGACCCAGTACTTC. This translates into CASRGETQYF.

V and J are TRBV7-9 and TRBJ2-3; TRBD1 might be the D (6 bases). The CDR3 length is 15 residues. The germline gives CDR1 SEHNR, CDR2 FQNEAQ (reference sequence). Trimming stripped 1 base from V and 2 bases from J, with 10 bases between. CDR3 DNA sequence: TGTGCCAGCAGCTTAGTGGCAGGGGCCACAGATACGCAGTATTTT. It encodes CASSLVAGATDTQYF.

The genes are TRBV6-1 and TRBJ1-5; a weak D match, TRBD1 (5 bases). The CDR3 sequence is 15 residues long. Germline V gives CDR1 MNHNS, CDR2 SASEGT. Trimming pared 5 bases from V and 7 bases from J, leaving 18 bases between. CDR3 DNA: TGTGCCAGCAGTCCTCTGACAGTTTTAACCCAGCCCCAGCATTTT. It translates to CASSPLTVLTQPQHF.

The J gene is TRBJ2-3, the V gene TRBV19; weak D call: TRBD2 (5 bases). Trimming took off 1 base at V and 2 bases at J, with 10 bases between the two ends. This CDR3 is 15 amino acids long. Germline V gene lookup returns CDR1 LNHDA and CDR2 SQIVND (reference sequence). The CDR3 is CASSIGLWDTDTQYF. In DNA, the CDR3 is TGTGCCAGTAGTATAGGACTATGGGACACAGATACGCAGTATTTT. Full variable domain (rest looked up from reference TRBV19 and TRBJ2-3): DGGITQSPKYLFRKEGQNVTLSCEQNLNHDAMYWYRQDPGQGLRLIYYSQIVNDFQKGDIAEGYSVSREKKESFPLTVTSAQKNPTAFYLCASSIGLWDTDTQYFGPGTRLTVL.

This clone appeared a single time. This chain's CDR3 is CASSAPGQGINEQFF. The DNA of the CDR3 is TGCGCCAGCAGCGCCCCGGGACAGGGTATCAATGAGCAGTTCTTC. V is TRBV5-1 and J is TRBJ2-1; 9 bases fit TRBD1. The CDR3 is made up of 15 amino acids. The ends lost 4 bases at V and 6 bases at J; junction bases unmatched: 8. The germline V gene encodes CDR1 SGHRS and CDR2 YFSETQ.

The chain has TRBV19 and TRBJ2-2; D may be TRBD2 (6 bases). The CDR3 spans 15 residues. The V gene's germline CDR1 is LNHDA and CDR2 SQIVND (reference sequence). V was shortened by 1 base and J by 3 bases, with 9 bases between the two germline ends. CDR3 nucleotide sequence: TGTGCCAGTAGTATAGTAGCGGCCTACACCGGGGAGCTGTTTTTT. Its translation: CASSIVAAYTGELFF.

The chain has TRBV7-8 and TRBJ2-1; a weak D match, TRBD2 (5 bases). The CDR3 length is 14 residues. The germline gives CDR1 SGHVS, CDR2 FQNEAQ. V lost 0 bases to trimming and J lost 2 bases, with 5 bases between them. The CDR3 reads CASSLAGTYNEQFF. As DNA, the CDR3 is TGTGCCAGCAGCTTAGCCGGGACCTACAATGAGCAGTTCTTC.

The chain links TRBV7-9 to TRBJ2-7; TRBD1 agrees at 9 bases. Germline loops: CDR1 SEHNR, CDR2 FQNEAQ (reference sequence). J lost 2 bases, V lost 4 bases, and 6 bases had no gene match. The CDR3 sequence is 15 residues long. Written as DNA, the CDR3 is TGTGCCAGCAGCTCACCGGGACAGGGTACCTACGAGCAGTACTTC. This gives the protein CASSSPGQGTYEQYF.

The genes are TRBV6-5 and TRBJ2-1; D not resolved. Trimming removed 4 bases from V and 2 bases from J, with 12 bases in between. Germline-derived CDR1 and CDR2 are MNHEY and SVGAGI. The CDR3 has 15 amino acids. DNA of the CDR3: TGTGCCAGCAGTTCTCTAGGCGACCCCTACAATGAGCAGTTCTTC. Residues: CASSSLGDPYNEQFF.

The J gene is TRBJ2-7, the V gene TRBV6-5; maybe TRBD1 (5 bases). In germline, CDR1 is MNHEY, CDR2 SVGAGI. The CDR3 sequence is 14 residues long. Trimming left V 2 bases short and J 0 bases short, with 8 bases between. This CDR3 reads CASSYAQGSYEQYF. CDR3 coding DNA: TGTGCCAGCAGTTACGCCCAGGGCTCCTACGAGCAGTACTTC.

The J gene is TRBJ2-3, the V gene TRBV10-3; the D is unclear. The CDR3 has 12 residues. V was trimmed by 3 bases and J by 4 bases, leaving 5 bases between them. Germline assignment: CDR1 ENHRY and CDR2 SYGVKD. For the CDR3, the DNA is TGTGCCATCAGTGACAGCGCAGATACGCAGTATTTT. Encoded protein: CAISDSADTQYF.

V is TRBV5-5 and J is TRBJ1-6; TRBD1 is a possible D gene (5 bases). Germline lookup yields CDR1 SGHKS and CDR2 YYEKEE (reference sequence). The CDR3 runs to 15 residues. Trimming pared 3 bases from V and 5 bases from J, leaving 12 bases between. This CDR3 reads CASSSNGHHNSPLHF. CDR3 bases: TGTGCCAGCAGCTCCAACGGACACCATAATTCACCCCTCCACTTT.

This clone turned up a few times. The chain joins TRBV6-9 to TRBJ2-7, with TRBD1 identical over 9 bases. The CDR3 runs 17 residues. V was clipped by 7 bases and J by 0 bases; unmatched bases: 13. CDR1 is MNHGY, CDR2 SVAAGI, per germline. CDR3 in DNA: TGTGCCAGCACCCATGCGAGGACAGGGGCCCCCTCCTACGAGCAGTACTTC. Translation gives CASTHARTGAPSYEQYF.

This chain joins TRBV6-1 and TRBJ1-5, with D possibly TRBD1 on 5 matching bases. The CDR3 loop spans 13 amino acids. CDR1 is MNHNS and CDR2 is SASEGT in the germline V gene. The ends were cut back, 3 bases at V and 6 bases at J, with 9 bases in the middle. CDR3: CASSERGSQPQHF. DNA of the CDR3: TGTGCCAGCAGTGAGAGGGGATCTCAGCCCCAGCATTTT.

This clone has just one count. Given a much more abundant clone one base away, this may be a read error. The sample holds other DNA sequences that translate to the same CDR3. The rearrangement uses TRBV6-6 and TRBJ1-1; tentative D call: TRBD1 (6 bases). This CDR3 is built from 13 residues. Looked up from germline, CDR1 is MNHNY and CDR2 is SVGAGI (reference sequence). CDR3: CASSYGQPTEAFF. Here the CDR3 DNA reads TGTGCCAGCAGTTACGGACAGCCAACTGAGGCTTTCTTT.

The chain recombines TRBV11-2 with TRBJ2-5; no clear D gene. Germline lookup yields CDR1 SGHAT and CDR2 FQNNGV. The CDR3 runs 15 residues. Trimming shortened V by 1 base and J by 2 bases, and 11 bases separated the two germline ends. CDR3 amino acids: CASSLGSLGQETQYF. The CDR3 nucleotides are TGTGCCAGCAGCTTAGGTAGCTTGGGTCAAGAGACCCAGTACTTC.